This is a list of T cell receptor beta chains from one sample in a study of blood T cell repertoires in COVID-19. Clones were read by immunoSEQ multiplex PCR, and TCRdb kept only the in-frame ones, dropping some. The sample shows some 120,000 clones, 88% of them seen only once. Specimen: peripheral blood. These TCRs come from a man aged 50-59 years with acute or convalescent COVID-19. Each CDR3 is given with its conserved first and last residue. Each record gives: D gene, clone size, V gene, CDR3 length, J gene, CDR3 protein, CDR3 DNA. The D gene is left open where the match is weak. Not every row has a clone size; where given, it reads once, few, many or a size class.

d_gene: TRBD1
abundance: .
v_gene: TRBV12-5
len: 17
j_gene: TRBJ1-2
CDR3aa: CASGLDKGQGLWYGYTF
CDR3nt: TGTGCTAGTGGTTTAGATAAAGGACAGGGCCTTTGGTATGGCTACACCTTC

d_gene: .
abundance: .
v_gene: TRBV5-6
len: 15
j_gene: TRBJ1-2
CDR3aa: CASSLVSGVGFGYTF
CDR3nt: TGTGCCAGCAGCTTGGTTTCAGGGGTGGGTTTTGGCTACACCTTC

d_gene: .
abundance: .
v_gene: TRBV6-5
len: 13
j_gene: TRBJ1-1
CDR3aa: CASIRGGGTEAFF
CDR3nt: TGTGCCAGCATTCGGGGGGGCGGGACTGAAGCTTTCTTT

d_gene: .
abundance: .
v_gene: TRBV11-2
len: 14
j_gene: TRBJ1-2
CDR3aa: CASSSVQGNYGYTF
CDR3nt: TGTGCCAGCAGCTCCGTCCAGGGGAACTATGGCTACACCTTC

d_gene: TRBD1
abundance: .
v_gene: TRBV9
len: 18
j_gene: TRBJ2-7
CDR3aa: CASSVQPGQGVLSYEQYF
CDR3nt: TGTGCCAGCAGCGTTCAACCGGGACAGGGGGTTCTATCCTACGAGCAGTACTTC

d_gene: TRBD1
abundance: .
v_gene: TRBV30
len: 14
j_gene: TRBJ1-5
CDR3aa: CAWSAGQGYQPQHF
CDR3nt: TGTGCCTGGAGCGCGGGACAGGGCTATCAGCCCCAGCATTTT

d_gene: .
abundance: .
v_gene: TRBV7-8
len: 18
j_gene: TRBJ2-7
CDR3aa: CASSLRRGPTKSSYEQYF
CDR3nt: TGTGCCAGCAGTTTAAGACGAGGTCCCACCAAGTCGTCCTACGAGCAGTACTTC

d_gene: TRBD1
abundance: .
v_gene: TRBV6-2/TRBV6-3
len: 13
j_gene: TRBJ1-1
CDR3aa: CASSLGQGAEAFF
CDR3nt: TGTGCCAGCAGTTTGGGACAGGGGGCTGAAGCTTTCTTT

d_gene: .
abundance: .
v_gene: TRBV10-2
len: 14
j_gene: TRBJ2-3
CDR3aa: CAIRSAGSADTQYF
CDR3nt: TGCGCCATACGGTCTGCCGGGAGTGCAGATACGCAGTATTTT

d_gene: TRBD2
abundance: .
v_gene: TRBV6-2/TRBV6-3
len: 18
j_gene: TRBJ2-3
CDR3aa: CASSLRAGGLSPTDTQYF
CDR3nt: TGTGCCAGCAGTTTAAGAGCGGGAGGACTCAGCCCCACAGATACGCAGTATTTT

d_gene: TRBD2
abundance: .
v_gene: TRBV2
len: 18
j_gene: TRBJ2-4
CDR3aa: CASKRLAGVGGAKNIQYF
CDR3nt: TGTGCCAGCAAAAGGCTAGCGGGAGTTGGGGGAGCCAAAAACATTCAGTACTTC

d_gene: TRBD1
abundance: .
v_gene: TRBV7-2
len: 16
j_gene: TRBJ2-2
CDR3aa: CASRNPGQGITGELFF
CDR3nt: TGTGCCAGCAGGAACCCGGGACAGGGGATCACCGGGGAGCTGTTTTTT

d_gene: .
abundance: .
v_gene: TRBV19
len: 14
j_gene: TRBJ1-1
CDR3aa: CASSSWTVNTEAFF
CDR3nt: TGTGCCAGTAGTTCATGGACAGTAAACACTGAAGCTTTCTTT

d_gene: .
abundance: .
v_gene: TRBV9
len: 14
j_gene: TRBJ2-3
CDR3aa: CASNQLGSTDTQYF
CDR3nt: TGTGCCAGCAACCAACTAGGAAGCACAGATACGCAGTATTTT

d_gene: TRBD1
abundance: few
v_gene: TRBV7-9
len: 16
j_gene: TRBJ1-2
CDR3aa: CASSLWRQGGGYGYTF
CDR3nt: TGTGCCAGCAGCTTATGGCGACAGGGGGGAGGCTATGGCTACACCTTC

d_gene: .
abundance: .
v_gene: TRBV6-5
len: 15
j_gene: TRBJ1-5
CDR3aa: CASSASRAGTGPQHF
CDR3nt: TGTGCCAGCAGCGCCTCGAGGGCGGGCACGGGTCCCCAGCATTTT

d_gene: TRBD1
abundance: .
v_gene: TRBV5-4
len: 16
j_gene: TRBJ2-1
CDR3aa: CASSPRQGSSYNEQFF
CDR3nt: TGTGCCAGCAGCCCTCGACAGGGGAGCTCCTACAATGAGCAGTTCTTC

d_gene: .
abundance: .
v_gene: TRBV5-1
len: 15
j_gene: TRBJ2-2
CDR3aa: CASSLDVTSTGELFF
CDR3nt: TGCGCCAGCAGCTTGGATGTGACTTCTACCGGGGAGCTGTTTTTT

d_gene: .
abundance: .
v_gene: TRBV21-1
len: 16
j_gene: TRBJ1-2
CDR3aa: CASSKVRGLQGAGYTF
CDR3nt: TGTGCCAGCAGCAAAGTAAGGGGACTCCAGGGGGCTGGCTACACCTTC

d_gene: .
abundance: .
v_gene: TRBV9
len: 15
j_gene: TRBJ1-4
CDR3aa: CASSPYLSGDEKLFF
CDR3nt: TGTGCCAGCAGCCCTTACCTCTCAGGGGATGAAAAACTGTTTTTT

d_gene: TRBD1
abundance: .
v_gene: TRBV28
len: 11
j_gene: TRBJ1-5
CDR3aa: CASTYDRALDF
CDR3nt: TGTGCCAGCACCTACGACAGGGCGTTGGATTTT

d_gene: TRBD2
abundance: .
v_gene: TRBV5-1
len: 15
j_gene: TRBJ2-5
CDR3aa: CASSFSGRAIETQYF
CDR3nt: TGCGCCAGCAGCTTTAGCGGGAGGGCCATAGAGACCCAGTACTTC

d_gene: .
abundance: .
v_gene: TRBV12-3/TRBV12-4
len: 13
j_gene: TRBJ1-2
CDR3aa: CASGPRVEGGYTF
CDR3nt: TGTGCCAGCGGCCCCAGGGTCGAAGGTGGCTACACCTTC

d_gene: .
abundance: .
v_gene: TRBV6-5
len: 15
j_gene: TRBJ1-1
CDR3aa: CASRPGGSSHTEAFF
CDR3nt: TGTGCCAGCAGGCCAGGCGGGTCCAGCCACACTGAAGCTTTCTTT

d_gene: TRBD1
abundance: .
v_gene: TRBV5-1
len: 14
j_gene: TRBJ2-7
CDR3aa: CASSPAGGSYEQYF
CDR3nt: TGCGCCAGCAGCCCCGCAGGGGGAAGCTACGAGCAGTACTTC

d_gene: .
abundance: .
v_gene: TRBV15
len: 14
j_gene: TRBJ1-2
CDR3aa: CATSGGRVGYGYTF
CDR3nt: TGTGCCACCAGCGGCGGCCGGGTCGGCTATGGCTACACCTTC

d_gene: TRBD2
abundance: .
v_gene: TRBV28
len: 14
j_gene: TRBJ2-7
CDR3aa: CASRASGSRLGQYF
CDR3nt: TGTGCCAGCAGAGCGAGCGGGAGTAGACTCGGGCAGTACTTC

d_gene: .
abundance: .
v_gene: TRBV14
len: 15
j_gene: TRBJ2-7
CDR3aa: CASSQEGDKRHEQYF
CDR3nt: TGTGCCAGCAGCCAAGAGGGGGACAAACGCCACGAGCAGTACTTC

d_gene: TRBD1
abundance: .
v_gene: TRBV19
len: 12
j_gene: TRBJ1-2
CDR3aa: CASSTGAGGYTF
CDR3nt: TGTGCCAGTAGCACAGGGGCGGGTGGCTACACCTTC

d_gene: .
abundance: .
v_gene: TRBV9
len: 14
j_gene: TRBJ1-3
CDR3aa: CASSPGGSGNTIYF
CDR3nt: TGTGCCAGCAGCCCCGGGGGGTCTGGAAACACCATATATTTT

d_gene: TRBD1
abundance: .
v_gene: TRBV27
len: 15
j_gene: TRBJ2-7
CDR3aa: CASSLSRDRDYEQYF
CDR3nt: TGTGCCAGCAGTTTATCAAGGGACAGGGACTACGAGCAGTACTTC

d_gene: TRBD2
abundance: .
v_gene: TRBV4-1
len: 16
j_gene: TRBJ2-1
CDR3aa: CASSGRTSGFGNEQFF
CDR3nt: TGCGCCAGCAGCGGACGGACTAGCGGGTTCGGCAATGAGCAGTTCTTC

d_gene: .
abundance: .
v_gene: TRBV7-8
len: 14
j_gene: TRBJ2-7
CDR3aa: CASSRGGAPYEQYF
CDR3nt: TGTGCCAGCAGCAGGGGGGGGGCCCCCTACGAGCAGTACTTC

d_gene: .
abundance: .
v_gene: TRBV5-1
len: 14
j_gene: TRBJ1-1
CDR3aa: CASSSRGSDTEAFF
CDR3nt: TGCGCCAGCAGCTCCAGGGGTTCTGACACTGAAGCTTTCTTT

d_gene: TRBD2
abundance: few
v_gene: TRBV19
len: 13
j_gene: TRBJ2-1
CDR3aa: CASSISSGKVQFF
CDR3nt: TGTGCCAGTAGTATCTCCAGCGGGAAGGTGCAGTTCTTC

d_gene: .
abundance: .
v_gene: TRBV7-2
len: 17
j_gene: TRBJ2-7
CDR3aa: CASSLVHSDTSSYEQYF
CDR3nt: TGTGCCAGCAGCTTAGTTCACAGTGACACCAGCTCCTACGAGCAGTACTTC

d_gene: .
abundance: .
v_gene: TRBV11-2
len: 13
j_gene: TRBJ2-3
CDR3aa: CASSSLNTDTQYF
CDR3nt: TGTGCCAGCAGCTCCCTAAACACAGATACGCAGTATTTT

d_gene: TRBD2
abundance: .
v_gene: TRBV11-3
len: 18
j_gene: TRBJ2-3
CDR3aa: CASSRGTSGRAITDTQYF
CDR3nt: TGTGCCAGCAGCCGAGGGACTAGCGGGAGGGCCATAACAGATACGCAGTATTTT

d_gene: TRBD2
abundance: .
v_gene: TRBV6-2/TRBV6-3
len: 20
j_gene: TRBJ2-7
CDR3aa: CASSYSIQRGTSGITYEQYF
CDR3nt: TGTGCCAGCAGTTACTCGATCCAGAGGGGGACTAGCGGGATTACCTACGAGCAGTACTTC

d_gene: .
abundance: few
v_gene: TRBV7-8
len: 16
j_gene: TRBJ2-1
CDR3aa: CASSPRGEGPYNEQFF
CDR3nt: TGTGCCAGCAGTCCCAGGGGAGAGGGCCCCTACAATGAGCAGTTCTTC

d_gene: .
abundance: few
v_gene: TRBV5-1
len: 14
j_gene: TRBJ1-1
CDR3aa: CASSAGNKNSEAFF
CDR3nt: TGCGCCAGCAGCGCAGGTAACAAAAACAGCGAAGCTTTCTTT

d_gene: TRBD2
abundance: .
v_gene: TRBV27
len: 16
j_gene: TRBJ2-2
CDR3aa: CASSSWTSGVSGELFF
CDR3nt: TGTGCCAGCAGTTCCTGGACTAGCGGGGTCTCCGGGGAGCTGTTTTTT

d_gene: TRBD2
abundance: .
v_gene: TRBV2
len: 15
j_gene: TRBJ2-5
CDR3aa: CASRGLAGGQETQYF
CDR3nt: TGTGCCAGCAGAGGGCTAGCGGGAGGCCAGGAGACCCAGTACTTC